The 4 T cell receptor beta chains presented below share a single source sample, sequenced in a study of Graves' ophthalmopathy and Graves' hyperthyroidism (dated by TCRdb to 2017 to 2018). The listed sequencing device is Illumina HiSeq 2000. TCR beta CDR3 regions were amplified from RNA transcripts for repertoire sequencing. A first-round RT-PCR used HTBI primers with the Qiagen OneStep RT-PCR kit, followed by a second-round multiplex PCR, size selection and purification. TCRdb itself trimmed the public reads at Q25 with fastp, ran MiXCR and retained productive beta chains. Rows with one shared CDR3 protein collapse into an entry with the most common genes and DNA. Within this sample are over 200,000 distinct CDR3 sequences, with around 30% of them counted one time only. The top ten hold 8.5% to 9.5% of the sample. The source material was peripheral blood. Receptors originate from a man aged 45-65 years with Graves' ophthalmopathy. Donor details come from another sample of the same person, matched by shared clones.

This clonotype has at least ten counts. The chain is built from TRBV19 and TRBJ1-1; maybe TRBD1 (6 bases). Between the trimmed V and J ends, which lost 6 bases and 0 bases, there was a span of 8 bases. The CDR3 covers 13 residues. CDR1 is LNHDA and CDR2 is SQIVND in the germline V gene (reference sequence). The CDR3 loop is CASSDRLNTEAFF. The CDR3 DNA follows: TGTGCCAGTAGCGACAGGCTGAACACTGAAGCTTTCTTT. Combining the CDR3 with reference TRBV19 and TRBJ1-1 gives the whole variable domain DGGITQSPKYLFRKEGQNVTLSCEQNLNHDAMYWYRQDPGQGLRLIYYSQIVNDFQKGDIAEGYSVSREKKESFPLTVTSAQKNPTAFYLCASSDRLNTEAFFGQGTRLTVV.

The genes are TRBV6-2 or TRBV6-3 and TRBJ1-1; 7 bases are a match to TRBD1. V was pared by 8 bases and J by 2 bases, with 8 bases of the junction left unmatched. Per germline, CDR1 MNHEY and CDR2 SVGEGT. The CDR3 totals 14 residues. The chain's CDR3 is CASGRGQRNTEAFF. CDR3 bases: TGTGCCAGCGGCCGGGGACAGAGAAACACTGAAGCTTTCTTT.

There are many counts of this clonotype. The chain combines TRBV19 with TRBJ2-5; possibly TRBD2 for D (5 bases). V lost 6 bases and J 5 bases, leaving 13 bases between the germline ends. The CDR3 has 13 residues. CDR1 is LNHDA and CDR2 is SQIVND in the germline V gene (reference sequence). CDR3 amino acids: CASRTPEVETQYF. The CDR3 DNA reads as TGTGCCAGTAGGACCCCGGAGGTCGAGACCCAGTACTTC.

This clonotype was observed many times. The chain combines TRBV28 with TRBJ2-3; weak D call: TRBD1 (5 bases). This CDR3 has 14 residues. Per germline, CDR1 MDHEN and CDR2 SYDVKM. Trimming removed 5 bases from V and 1 base from J, with 10 bases in between. CDR3 amino acids: CASSPQGRTDTQYF. The DNA for the CDR3 is TGTGCCAGCAGTCCGCAGGGCCGCACAGATACGCAGTATTTT.